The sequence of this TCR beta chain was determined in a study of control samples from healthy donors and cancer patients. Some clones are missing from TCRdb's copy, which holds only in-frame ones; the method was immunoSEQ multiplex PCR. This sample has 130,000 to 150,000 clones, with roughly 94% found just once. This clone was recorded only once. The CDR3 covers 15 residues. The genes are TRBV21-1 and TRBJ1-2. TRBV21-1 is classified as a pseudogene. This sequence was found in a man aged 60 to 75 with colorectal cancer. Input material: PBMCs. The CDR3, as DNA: TGTGCCAGCAGCAAAATATCCGGGGCAGAACGCCCCTACACCTTC. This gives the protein CASSKISGAERPYTF.